The clone carrying this TCR beta chain turned up a few times. The data originate from a study of early stage breast cancer tumors. Study-level background: Around 10-fold was the mean read coverage per sample.

Assay: immunoSEQ multiplex PCR; the TCRdb copy retains only in-frame clones and omits some. The data hold 14,000 or so clones, with 70% to 80% observed a single time. The length of the CDR3 is 15 residues. After removal of 5 bases from V and 2 bases from J, the junction contained 5 bases not matched to a gene. Germline V gene sequence: CDR1 SGHTA, CDR2 FQGNSA. Sequenced material: normal breast tissue next to the tumor. The clonotype was recovered from a person between 45 and 65 years old with breast cancer. The rearrangement joins TRBV7-2 to TRBJ2-7, with 11 bases matching TRBD2. This CDR3 reads CASSPPGLAAYEQYF. The DNA for the CDR3 is TGTGCCAGCAGCCCTCCGGGACTAGCGGCCTACGAGCAGTACTTC.